These 20 T cell receptor beta chains were all obtained from the same sample, sequenced in a study of blood T cell repertoires in COVID-19. Here immunoSEQ multiplex PCR was the method, and the copy in TCRdb shows in-frame clones only, minus some. This sample yields more than 95,000 clones, of which roughly 87% are seen a single time; 5% to 8% belongs to the top ten. What was sequenced was peripheral blood. Receptors were obtained from a human donor in a cohort sampled during active COVID-19.

The chain joins TRBV5-1 to TRBJ1-2, with TRBD1 matching over 12 bases. This CDR3 spans 15 amino acids. Germline CDR1 is SGHRS and CDR2 is YFSETQ. J gave up 6 bases and V 5 bases, and 8 bases lay outside the gene matches. CDR3 in amino acids: CASRAPGQGANGYTF. CDR3 sequence (DNA): TGCGCCAGCAGGGCCCCGGGACAGGGGGCAAATGGCTACACCTTC.

This clone was counted between two and nine times. J is TRBJ1-1 and V is TRBV11-2; possibly TRBD1 for D (6 bases). Germline CDR1 reads SGHAT; CDR2 reads FQNNGV. V lost 6 bases and J lost 5, with 19 bases in between. The CDR3 spans 15 residues. DNA of the CDR3: TGTGCCAGCAGTCCAAAAGGGGGTATGACAACTGAAGCTTTCTTT. Its protein product is CASSPKGGMTTEAFF. Variable domain in full (rest from reference TRBV11-2 and TRBJ1-1): EAGVAQSPRYKIIEKRQSVAFWCNPISGHATLYWYQQILGQGPKLLIQFQNNGVVDDSQLPKDRFSAERLKGVDSTLKIQPAKLEDSAVYLCASSPKGGMTTEAFFGQGTRLTVV.

The chain joins TRBV6-5 to TRBJ2-3; D might be TRBD1 (6 bases). Looked up from germline, CDR1 is MNHEY and CDR2 is SVGAGI. Trimming shortened V by 2 bases and J by 4 bases, and 10 bases separated the two germline ends. The CDR3 is 14 residues long. This CDR3 reads CASSYEQGSDTQYF. CDR3 sequence (DNA): TGTGCCAGCAGTTACGAACAGGGATCAGATACGCAGTATTTT.

J is TRBJ2-7 and V is TRBV2, with 9 bases identical to TRBD1. CDR3 length: 16 amino acids. Germline values: CDR1 SNHLY, CDR2 FYNNEI. After removal of 6 bases from V and 2 bases from J, the junction contained 11 bases not matched to a gene. The CDR3 DNA reads as TGTGCCAGCAGGGATTGGGGGGACAGGGCTCCCTACGAGCAGTACTTC. It specifies CASRDWGDRAPYEQYF.

V and J are TRBV13 and TRBJ2-1; D is perhaps TRBD2 (6 bases). V lost 3 bases and J lost 10, with 10 bases in between. Germline CDR1 and CDR2: PRHDT and FYEKMQ (reference sequence). The length of the CDR3 is 12 residues. The CDR3 protein is CASSFASGEQFF. As DNA, the CDR3 is TGTGCCAGCAGCTTCGCGAGCGGGGAGCAGTTCTTC. Using reference TRBV13 and TRBJ2-1 for the parts outside the CDR3, the full variable domain is AAGVIQSPRHLIKEKRETATLKCYPIPRHDTVYWYQQGPGQDPQFLISFYEKMQSDKGSIPDRFSAQQFSDYHSELNMSSLELGDSALYFCASSFASGEQFFGPGTRLTVL.

The CDR3 nucleotides are TGTGCCAGCCACCTGGGAGGGGATTCACCCCTCCACTTT. Protein sequence: CASHLGGDSPLHF. V and J are TRBV2 and TRBJ1-6; possible D gene TRBD1, 5 bases. CDR1 is SNHLY, CDR2 FYNNEI, per germline. This CDR3 comprises 13 residues. Trimming took off 8 bases at V and 8 bases at J, with 13 bases between the two ends.

This clone has only a few counts. The genes are TRBV6-5 and TRBJ1-5; D unresolved. Trimming removed 4 bases from V and 4 bases from J, with 8 bases in between. There are 13 residues in the CDR3. From germline, CDR1 is MNHEY and CDR2 SVGAGI. CDR3 in amino acids: CASSFTVNQPQHF. The CDR3 bases are TGTGCCAGCAGTTTCACAGTGAATCAGCCCCAGCATTTT.

This clone turned up a few times. The V call is TRBV6-1, the J call TRBJ1-2; 7 nucleotides match TRBD1. The CDR3 covers 16 residues. The junction had 14 bases not matched to a gene; V was cut back by 3 bases and J by 7 bases. Germline V CDR1 and CDR2: MNHNS, SASEGT. CDR3 DNA sequence: TGTGCCAGCAGTGAGACCCTCGCGCAGGGGGGTGGTGGCTACACCTTC. This gives the protein CASSETLAQGGGGYTF.

The gene calls are TRBV7-9 and TRBJ1-3, with 7 bases that match TRBD1. J was trimmed by 4 bases and V by 5 bases; bases with no gene match: 5. The V gene's germline CDR1 is SEHNR and CDR2 FQNEAQ (reference sequence). The CDR3 has 14 residues. The DNA of the CDR3 is TGTGCCAGCAGCCGTTCGGACAGGGGAAACACCATATATTTT. Translating it yields CASSRSDRGNTIYF.

This chain links TRBV9 with TRBJ2-2; D is possibly TRBD1 (6 bases). Trimming took off 2 bases at V and 6 bases at J, with 20 bases between the two ends. Germline V gives CDR1 SGDLS, CDR2 YYNGEE. The CDR3 covers 17 residues. CDR3 DNA: TGTGCCAGCAGCGTCCATCAGGGGTATGGTTGGGCCGGGGAGCTGTTTTTT. Translation: CASSVHQGYGWAGELFF.

This chain uses TRBV24-1 with TRBJ2-1; TRBD2 agrees at 10 bases. The CDR3 totals 15 residues. CDR1 is KGHDR, CDR2 SFDVKD, per germline. V lost 9 bases to trimming and J lost 7 bases; unmatched junction nucleotides: 11. CDR3 protein: CATAPGLAQRNEQFF. The CDR3 bases are TGTGCCACCGCCCCGGGACTAGCGCAACGGAATGAGCAGTTCTTC.

This clone was picked up a small number of times. This chain uses TRBV5-6 with TRBJ2-1; 8 nucleotides line up with TRBD2. Germline CDR1 and CDR2: SGHDT and YYEEEE. CDR3 length: 15 amino acids. V was pared by 4 bases and J by 3 bases, with 6 bases of the junction left unmatched. The CDR3 bases are TGTGCCAGCAGCACCGGGACTAGTTTCTACAATGAGCAGTTCTTC. Amino acid sequence: CASSTGTSFYNEQFF. Combining the CDR3 with reference TRBV5-6 and TRBJ2-1 gives the whole variable domain DAGVTQSPTHLIKTRGQQVTLRCSPKSGHDTVSWYQQALGQGPQFIFQYYEEEERQRGNFPDRFSGHQFPNYSSELNVNALLLGDSALYLCASSTGTSFYNEQFFGPGTRLTVL.

J is TRBJ1-4 and V is TRBV6-1; possible D gene TRBD1, 5 bases. The CDR3 contains 18 residues. Germline CDR1 is MNHNS and CDR2 is SASEGT. Trimming cost V 0 bases and J 8 bases, with 22 bases left between them. The chain's CDR3 is CASSEAEGFGGFREKLFF. The DNA for the CDR3 is TGTGCCAGCAGTGAAGCGGAGGGATTCGGGGGGTTTAGAGAAAAACTGTTTTTT.

The chain is built from TRBV6-6 and TRBJ2-7; 8 bases match TRBD1. This CDR3 spans 14 amino acids. CDR1 and CDR2 from the germline V gene are MNHNY and SVGAGI (reference sequence). J was trimmed by 2 bases and V by 5 bases; bases with no gene match: 5. This chain's CDR3 is CASSRTGITYEQYF. Written as DNA, the CDR3 is TGTGCCAGCAGTCGGACAGGGATCACCTACGAGCAGTACTTC.

The rearrangement links TRBV24-1 to TRBJ2-1; 12 bases match TRBD2. The V segment lost 0 bases and the J segment 3 bases; nucleotides outside the gene matches: 2. Germline V gene sequence: CDR1 KGHDR, CDR2 SFDVKD. The CDR3 is 17 amino acids. In DNA form, the CDR3 reads TGTGCCACCAGTGATTTGCCGACTAGCGGGAGCTACAATGAGCAGTTCTTC. Translating it yields CATSDLPTSGSYNEQFF.

This sequence joins TRBV25-1 and TRBJ2-3; TRBD2 matches 8 bases. CDR1 is MGHDK and CDR2 is SYGVNS in the germline V gene. With V trimmed by 3 bases and J by 3 bases, 5 bases remained unmatched. CDR3 size: 15 residues. DNA for the CDR3: TGTGCCAGCAGTGATTGGAGCGGGAGAACAGATACGCAGTATTTT. It is translated as CASSDWSGRTDTQYF.

The V call is TRBV27, the J call TRBJ1-2, with TRBD1 identical over 12 bases. The CDR3 length is 15 residues. Trimming took 5 bases from V and 8 from J; bases not matched to a gene: 9. Germline V gives CDR1 MNHEY, CDR2 SMNVEV (reference sequence). The chain's CDR3 is CASSHTGTGGGGYTF. The CDR3 bases are TGTGCCAGCAGTCATACCGGGACAGGGGGCGGAGGCTACACCTTC.

The chain carries TRBV12-2 and TRBJ2-3; TRBD2 reflects the table's D call only, with no check against the DNA. TRBV12-2 is a known pseudogene. CDR3 length equals 13 residues. The DNA for the CDR3 is TGTGCAAGTCGCGTAAGTACGGGAGATACGCAGTATTTT. Residues: CASRVSTGDTQYF.

The chain links TRBV24-1 to TRBJ2-2; tentatively, D is TRBD1 (6 bases). Trimming pared 4 bases from V and 3 bases from J, leaving 20 bases between. The CDR3 is 18 residues long. The germline gives CDR1 KGHDR, CDR2 SFDVKD. The CDR3 sequence is CATSDRGAGSTHTGELFF. DNA of the CDR3: TGTGCCACCAGTGACAGGGGCGCCGGGTCGACTCACACCGGGGAGCTGTTTTTT.

The table lists this clone with a count of one. The rearrangement joins TRBV10-3 to TRBJ2-5; a possible D gene is TRBD1 (5 bases). The ends were cut back, 3 bases at V and 5 bases at J, with 10 bases in the middle. Germline values: CDR1 ENHRY, CDR2 SYGVKD. The CDR3 contains 13 residues. CDR3 amino acids: CAISDGRDETQYF. The DNA for the CDR3 is TGTGCCATCAGTGACGGCAGGGATGAGACCCAGTACTTC.